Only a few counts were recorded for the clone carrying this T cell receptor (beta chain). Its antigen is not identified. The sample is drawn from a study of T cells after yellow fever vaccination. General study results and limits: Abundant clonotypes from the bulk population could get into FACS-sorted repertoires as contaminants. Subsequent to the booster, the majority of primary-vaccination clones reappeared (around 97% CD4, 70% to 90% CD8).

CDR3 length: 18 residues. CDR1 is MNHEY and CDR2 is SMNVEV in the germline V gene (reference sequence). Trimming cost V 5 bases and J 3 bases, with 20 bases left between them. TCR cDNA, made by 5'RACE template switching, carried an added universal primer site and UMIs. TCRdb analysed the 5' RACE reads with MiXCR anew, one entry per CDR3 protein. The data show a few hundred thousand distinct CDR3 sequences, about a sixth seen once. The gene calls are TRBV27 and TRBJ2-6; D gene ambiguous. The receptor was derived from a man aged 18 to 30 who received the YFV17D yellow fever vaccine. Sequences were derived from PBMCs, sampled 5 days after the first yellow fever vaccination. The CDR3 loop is CASSLSPAVGYGANVLTF. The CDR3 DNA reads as TGTGCCAGCAGTCTCAGCCCCGCAGTAGGGTATGGGGCCAACGTCCTGACTTTC.